This TCR beta chain was obtained from a study of CD8 T cells in Susac syndrome. Study-level points and caveats: The study admitted that it had a relatively small number of individuals in its TCR sequencing and HLA analysis.

Random hexamers were used to reverse transcribe roughly 0.45 to 1 ug of RNA. TCRdb re-called the immunoSEQ multiplex PCR reads with MiXCR, one entry per CDR3 protein. Of 90,000 to 150,000 distinct CDR3 sequences listed, around 90% were seen once; the top ten hold 0.13% to 0.15%. V gave up 0 bases and J gave up 1 base, with 9 bases separating them. This CDR3 has 15 amino acids. Germline V gene lookup returns CDR1 SGHRS and CDR2 YFSETQ. The sequenced target, TCR beta, came from blood CD8+ and CD4+ T cells. The CD8+ and CD4+ T cells were isolated magnetically using a negative isolation approach, whereas the TEMRA cells were enriched by FACS. About this clonotype itself: Its antigen remains unidentified.

The rearrangement links TRBV5-1 to TRBJ2-3; a possible D gene is TRBD1 (5 bases). The TCR originated in a human donor in good health. Material: CD4+ T cells from PBMCs. The DNA for the CDR3 is TGCGCCAGCAGCTTGGGGGGCCACGGCACAGATACGCAGTATTTT. It codes for CASSLGGHGTDTQYF.